The 11 T cell receptor beta chains given below trace back to one sample, sequenced in a study of control samples from healthy donors and cancer patients. Clones were sequenced by immunoSEQ multiplex PCR, and TCRdb holds only the in-frame ones, with some missing. The sample holds under 150,000 clones, 70% to 90% seen once. Sequencing was done on a sample of blood. These receptors originate from a man aged 40-55 years in good health.

This clone came up a few times. V usage is TRBV12-5 and J usage is TRBJ1-5, with D possibly TRBD1 on 6 matching bases. Trimming took 1 base from V and 2 from J, leaving 9 bases between them. The CDR3 is made up of 15 amino acids. The V gene's germline CDR1 is LGHNT and CDR2 FRNRAP. CDR3 coding DNA: TGTGCTAGTGGTTTGGGCAGGGGTGGCAATCAGCCCCAGCATTTT. It codes for CASGLGRGGNQPQHF.

This clone showed up just a few times. The chain is built from TRBV21-1 and TRBJ2-2; TRBD2, the D gene given by the table, was not confirmed from the DNA. TRBV21-1 is a pseudogene locus. The CDR3 has 18 amino acids. The CDR3 nucleotides are TGTGCCAGCAGCAAACTAGAGACTAGCGGGGGTAGCACCGGGGAGCTGTTTTTT. Its protein is CASSKLETSGGSTGELFF.

In its sample, this clone was seen a few times. The gene calls are TRBV7-2 and TRBJ1-1; TRBD1 is a possible D gene (6 bases). Trimming stripped 5 bases from V and 3 bases from J, with 13 bases between. CDR1 SGHTA and CDR2 FQGNSA come from the germline V gene. CDR3 length equals 14 residues. This CDR3 is CASSKGQSYTEAFF. DNA for the CDR3: TGTGCCAGCAGCAAAGGACAGTCTTACACTGAAGCTTTCTTT.

This clone was counted once. The rearrangement joins TRBV27 to TRBJ1-2; the D is unclear. This CDR3 region has 15 residues. V dropped 5 bases and J dropped 2 bases, with 15 bases sitting between them. Germline assignment: CDR1 MNHEY and CDR2 SMNVEV (reference sequence). CDR3 nucleotide sequence: TGTGCCAGCAGTCCTGCGAGGGATTTCAACTATGGCTACACCTTC. Translation: CASSPARDFNYGYTF.

This clone was recorded only once. The rearrangement uses TRBV6-5 and TRBJ1-1, with TRBD1 matching over 7 bases. There are 14 residues in the CDR3. The ends lost 6 bases at V and 1 base at J; junction bases unmatched: 5. Germline V gene sequence: CDR1 MNHEY, CDR2 SVGAGI. CDR3 DNA: TGTGCCAGCAGCCTGACAGGGACGAACACTGAAGCTTTCTTT. It is translated as CASSLTGTNTEAFF.

The CDR3 region has the DNA TGTGCCAGCAGTTTATCCAGTCAGCCCCAGCATTTT. Protein sequence: CASSLSSQPQHF. The chain has TRBV12-3 or TRBV12-4 and TRBJ1-5; D unresolved. The CDR3 is 12 amino acids. The V end lost 2 bases, the J end lost 6 bases, and 5 bases lay between the germline ends.

By share, this clone counts as medium-sized. Within the sample, other DNA sequences also encode this same CDR3. The chain carries TRBV6-4 and TRBJ2-1; 10 nucleotides line up with TRBD2. Germline V gene lookup returns CDR1 MRHNA and CDR2 SNTAGT. Unmatched junction bases numbered 2, after V lost 0 bases and J lost 6 bases. The CDR3 contains 15 residues. In DNA, the CDR3 is TGTGCCAGCAGTGACTCGAGCGGGGGGGCCAATGAGCAGTTCTTC. It specifies CASSDSSGGANEQFF.

This clone was recorded once. The chain employs TRBV30 and TRBJ1-1; the match to TRBD1 covers 8 bases. Germline values: CDR1 GTSNPN, CDR2 SVGIG (reference sequence). The CDR3 runs to 15 residues. V gave up 3 bases and J gave up 4 bases; unmatched junction bases: 10. CDR3 amino acids: CAWRKAGGRGTEAFF. CDR3 coding DNA: TGTGCCTGGAGGAAGGCAGGGGGCAGGGGCACTGAAGCTTTCTTT.

V usage is TRBV6-4 and J usage is TRBJ2-3, with 9 bases that match TRBD2. Germline V gene lookup returns CDR1 MRHNA and CDR2 SNTAGT. The junction had 5 bases not matched to a gene; V was cut back by 0 bases and J by 4 bases. The CDR3 is 16 residues long. This CDR3 reads CASSDSGGGGPDTQYF. The CDR3, as DNA: TGTGCCAGCAGTGACTCGGGCGGGGGGGGGCCAGATACGCAGTATTTT.

As for this clone: Other DNA sequences from this sample encode an identical CDR3 as well. The chain has TRBV5-6 and TRBJ1-1; a weak D match, TRBD1 (5 bases). The germline gives CDR1 SGHDT, CDR2 YYEEEE. The CDR3 covers 12 residues. Between the trimmed V and J ends, which lost 7 bases and 3 bases, there was a span of 10 bases. CDR3 nucleotide sequence: TGTGCCAGCTCTCCGGGGGACACTGAAGCTTTCTTT. Translated, it gives CASSPGDTEAFF.

The sample holds a few counts of this clone. J is TRBJ1-2 and V is TRBV6-1, with 9 bases fitting TRBD1. The germline CDR1 and CDR2 sequences are MNHNS and SASEGT. CDR3 length equals 15 residues. With V trimmed by 3 bases and J by 1 base, 3 bases remained unmatched. The chain's CDR3 is CASSDPGQGNYGYTF. CDR3 DNA sequence: TGTGCCAGCAGTGACCCGGGACAGGGTAACTATGGCTACACCTTC.